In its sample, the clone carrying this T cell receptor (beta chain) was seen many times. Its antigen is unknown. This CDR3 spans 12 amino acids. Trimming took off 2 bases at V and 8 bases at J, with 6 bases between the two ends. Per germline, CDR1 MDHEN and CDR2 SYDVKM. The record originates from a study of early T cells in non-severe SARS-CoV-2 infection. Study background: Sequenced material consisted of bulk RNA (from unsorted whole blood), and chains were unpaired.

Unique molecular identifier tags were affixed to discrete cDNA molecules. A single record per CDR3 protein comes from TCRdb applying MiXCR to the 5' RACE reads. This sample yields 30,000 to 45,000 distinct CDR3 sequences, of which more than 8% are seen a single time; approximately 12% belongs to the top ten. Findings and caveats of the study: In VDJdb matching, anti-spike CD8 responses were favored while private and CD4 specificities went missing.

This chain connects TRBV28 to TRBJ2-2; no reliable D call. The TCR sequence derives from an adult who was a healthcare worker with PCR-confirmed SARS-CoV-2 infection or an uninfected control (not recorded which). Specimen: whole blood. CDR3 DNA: TGTGCCAGCAGTTTACAGGTTGGGGAGCTGTTTTTT. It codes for CASSLQVGELFF.